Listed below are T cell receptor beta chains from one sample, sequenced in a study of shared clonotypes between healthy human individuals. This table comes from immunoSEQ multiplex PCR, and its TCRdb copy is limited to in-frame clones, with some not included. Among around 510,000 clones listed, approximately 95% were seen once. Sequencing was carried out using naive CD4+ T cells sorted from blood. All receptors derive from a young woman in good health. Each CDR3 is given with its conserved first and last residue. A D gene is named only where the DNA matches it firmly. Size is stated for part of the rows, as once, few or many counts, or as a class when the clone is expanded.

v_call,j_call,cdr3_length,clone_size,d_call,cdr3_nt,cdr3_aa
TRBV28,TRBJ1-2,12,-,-,TGTGCCAGCAGTTCGGGTCCCTATGGCTACACCTTC,CASSSGPYGYTF
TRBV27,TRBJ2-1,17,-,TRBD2,TGTGCCAGCAGCCCTTATACTAGCGGGAGTCAAGGTGGTGAGCAGTTCTTC,CASSPYTSGSQGGEQFF
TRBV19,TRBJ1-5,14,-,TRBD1,TGTGCCAGTAGTAGGGGACAGCTCAATCAGCCCCAGCATTTT,CASSRGQLNQPQHF
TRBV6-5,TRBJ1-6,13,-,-,TGTGCCAGTGGAGACTCCTATAATTCACCCCTCCACTTT,CASGDSYNSPLHF
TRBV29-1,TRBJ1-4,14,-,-,TGCAGCGTTGGGCAGGGCGGCCTAAATGAAAAACTGTTTTTT,CSVGQGGLNEKLFF
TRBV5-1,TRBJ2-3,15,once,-,TGCGCCAGCAGCTTGGCCCAGGGGCCGGCAGATACGCAGTATTTT,CASSLAQGPADTQYF
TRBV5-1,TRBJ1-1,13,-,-,TGCGCCAGCAGGAATGTGACGAACACTGAAGCTTTCTTT,CASRNVTNTEAFF
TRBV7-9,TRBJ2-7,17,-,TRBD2,TGTGCCAGCAGGCCCGGGACTAGCGGGAGGACAGGATACGAGCAGTACTTC,CASRPGTSGRTGYEQYF
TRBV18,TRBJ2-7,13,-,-,TGTGCCAGCTCACCTGCGGGGAACTACGAGCAGTACTTC,CASSPAGNYEQYF
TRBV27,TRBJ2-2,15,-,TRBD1,TGTGCCAGCAGTGAAGTGACAGGGTATCCCGGGGAGCTGTTTTTT,CASSEVTGYPGELFF
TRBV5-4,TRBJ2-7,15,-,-,TGTGCCAGCAGCTTGGTTCCAGACAGCTCCTACGAGCAGTACTTC,CASSLVPDSSYEQYF
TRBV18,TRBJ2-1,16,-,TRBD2,TGTGCCAGCTCACCACCGGGACTAGCATCCTACAATGAGCAGTTCTTC,CASSPPGLASYNEQFF
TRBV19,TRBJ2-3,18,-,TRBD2,TGTGCCAGTAGTCCCCCTCGGGTGGGAGCGGGGACGCCAGATACGCAGTATTTT,CASSPPRVGAGTPDTQYF
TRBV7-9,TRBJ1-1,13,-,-,TGTGCCAGCAGCTTATCAGAGAACACTGAAGCTTTCTTT,CASSLSENTEAFF